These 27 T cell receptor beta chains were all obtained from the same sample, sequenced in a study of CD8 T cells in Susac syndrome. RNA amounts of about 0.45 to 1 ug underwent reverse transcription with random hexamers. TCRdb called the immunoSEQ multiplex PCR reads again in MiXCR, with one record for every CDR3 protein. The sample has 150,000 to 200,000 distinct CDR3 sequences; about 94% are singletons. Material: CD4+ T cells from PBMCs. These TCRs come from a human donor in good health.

CDR3 in amino acids: CASSTGTPGNYGYTF. CDR3 nucleotides: TGCGCCAGCAGCACCGGGACGCCGGGAAACTATGGCTACACCTTC. V is TRBV5-1 and J is TRBJ1-2, with TRBD1 as a possible D gene (5 bases). With 4 bases removed from V and 2 bases from J, the gap between germline ends came to 15 bases. The CDR3 extends over 15 amino acids. Germline assignment: CDR1 SGHRS and CDR2 YFSETQ.

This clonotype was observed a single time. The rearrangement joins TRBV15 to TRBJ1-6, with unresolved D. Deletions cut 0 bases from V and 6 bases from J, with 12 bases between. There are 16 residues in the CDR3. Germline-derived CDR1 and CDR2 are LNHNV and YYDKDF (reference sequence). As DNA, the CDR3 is TGTGCCACCAGCAGAGATCCAGCAGGAACTAATTCACCCCTCCACTTT. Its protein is CATSRDPAGTNSPLHF.

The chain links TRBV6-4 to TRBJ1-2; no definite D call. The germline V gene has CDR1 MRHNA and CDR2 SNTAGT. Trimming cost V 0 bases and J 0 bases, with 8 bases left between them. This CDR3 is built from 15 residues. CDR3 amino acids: CASSDSGFSNYGYTF. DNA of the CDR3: TGTGCCAGCAGTGACTCCGGGTTTTCTAACTATGGCTACACCTTC.

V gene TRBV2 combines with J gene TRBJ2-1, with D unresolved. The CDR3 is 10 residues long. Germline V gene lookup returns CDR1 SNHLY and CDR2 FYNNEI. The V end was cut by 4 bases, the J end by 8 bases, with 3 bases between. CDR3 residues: CASSVDEQFF. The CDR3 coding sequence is TGTGCCAGCAGTGTCGATGAGCAGTTCTTC.

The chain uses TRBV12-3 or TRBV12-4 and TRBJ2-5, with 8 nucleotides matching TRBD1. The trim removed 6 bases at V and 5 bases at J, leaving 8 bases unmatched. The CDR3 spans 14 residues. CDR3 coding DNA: TGTGCCAGCAGCCCCGGCGGACAGGGCGAGACCCAGTACTTC. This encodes CASSPGGQGETQYF.

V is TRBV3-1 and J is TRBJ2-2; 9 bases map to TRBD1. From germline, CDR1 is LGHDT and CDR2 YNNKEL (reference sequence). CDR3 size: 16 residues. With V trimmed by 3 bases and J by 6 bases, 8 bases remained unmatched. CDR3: CASSQGQGYLPGELFF. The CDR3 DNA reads TGTGCCAGCAGCCAGGGACAGGGCTATTTGCCCGGGGAGCTGTTTTTT.

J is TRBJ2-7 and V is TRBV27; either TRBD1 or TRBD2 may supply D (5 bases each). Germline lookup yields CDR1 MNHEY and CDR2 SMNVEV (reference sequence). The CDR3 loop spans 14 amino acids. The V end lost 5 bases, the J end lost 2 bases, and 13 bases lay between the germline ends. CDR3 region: CASSAWDAAYEQYF. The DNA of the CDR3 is TGTGCCAGCAGTGCCTGGGACGCAGCCTACGAGCAGTACTTC.

The CDR3 loop is CASSIRFSRQPGNTIYF. As DNA, the CDR3 is TGTGCCAGTAGTATAAGGTTTTCTCGACAGCCTGGAAACACCATATATTTT. The chain links TRBV19 to TRBJ1-3, with TRBD1 as a possible D gene (5 bases). Looked up from germline, CDR1 is LNHDA and CDR2 is SQIVND (reference sequence). V lost 2 bases and J lost 2, with 16 bases in between. The CDR3 extends over 17 amino acids.

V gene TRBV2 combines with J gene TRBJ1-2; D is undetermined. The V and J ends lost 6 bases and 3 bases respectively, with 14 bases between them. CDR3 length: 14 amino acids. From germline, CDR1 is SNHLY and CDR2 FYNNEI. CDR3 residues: CASRAIWGDYGYTF. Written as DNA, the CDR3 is TGTGCCAGCAGGGCTATCTGGGGTGACTATGGCTACACCTTC.

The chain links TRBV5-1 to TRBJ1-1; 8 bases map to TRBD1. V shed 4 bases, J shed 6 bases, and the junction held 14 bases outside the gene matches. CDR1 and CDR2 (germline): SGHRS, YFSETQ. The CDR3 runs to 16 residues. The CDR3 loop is CASSQTGDGVVAEAFF. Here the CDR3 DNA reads TGCGCCAGCAGCCAGACAGGGGACGGTGTCGTCGCTGAAGCTTTCTTT.

This CDR3 is CASSASGRNNEQFF. The CDR3 DNA reads as TGTGCCAGCAGCGCAAGCGGGAGAAACAATGAGCAGTTCTTC. The chain recombines TRBV7-9 with TRBJ2-1; 8 bases fit TRBD2. The V and J ends lost 5 bases and 5 bases, in that order; junction bases with no gene match: 5. Germline V gene lookup returns CDR1 SEHNR and CDR2 FQNEAQ (reference sequence). The CDR3 runs to 14 residues.

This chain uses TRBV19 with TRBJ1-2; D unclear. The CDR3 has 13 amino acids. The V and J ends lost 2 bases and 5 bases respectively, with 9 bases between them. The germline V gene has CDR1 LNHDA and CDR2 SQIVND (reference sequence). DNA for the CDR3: TGTGCCAGTAGTATATTTTCAGAATATGGCTACACCTTC. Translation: CASSIFSEYGYTF.

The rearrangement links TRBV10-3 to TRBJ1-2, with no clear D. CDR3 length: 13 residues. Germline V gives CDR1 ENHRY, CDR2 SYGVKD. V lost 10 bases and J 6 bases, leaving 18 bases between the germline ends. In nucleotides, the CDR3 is TGTGCCACCTATACGGAGGGTATCCATGGCTACACCTTC. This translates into CATYTEGIHGYTF.

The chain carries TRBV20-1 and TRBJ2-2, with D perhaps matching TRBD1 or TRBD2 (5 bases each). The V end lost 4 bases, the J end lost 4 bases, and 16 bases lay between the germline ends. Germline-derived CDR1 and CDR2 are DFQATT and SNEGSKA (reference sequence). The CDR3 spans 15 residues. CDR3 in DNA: TGCAGTGCTATTTGGGGACGGACGGGCACCGGGGAGCTGTTTTTT. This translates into CSAIWGRTGTGELFF.

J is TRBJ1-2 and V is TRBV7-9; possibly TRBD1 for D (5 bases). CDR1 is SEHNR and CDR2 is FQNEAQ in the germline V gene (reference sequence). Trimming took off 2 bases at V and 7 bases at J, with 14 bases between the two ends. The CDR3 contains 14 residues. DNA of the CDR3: TGTGCCAGCAGCTTACAGGGAGGATTTTTTGGCTACACCTTC. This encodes CASSLQGGFFGYTF.

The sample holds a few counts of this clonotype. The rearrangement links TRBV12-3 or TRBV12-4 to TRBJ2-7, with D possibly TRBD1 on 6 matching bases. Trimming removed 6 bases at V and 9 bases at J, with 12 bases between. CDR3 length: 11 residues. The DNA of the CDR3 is TGTGCCAGCAGATCAGGGGACCGGCAGTACTTC. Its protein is CASRSGDRQYF.

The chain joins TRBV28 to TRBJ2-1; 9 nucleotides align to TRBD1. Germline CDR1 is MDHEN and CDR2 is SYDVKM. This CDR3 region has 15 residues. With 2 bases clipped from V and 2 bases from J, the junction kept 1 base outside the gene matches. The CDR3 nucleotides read TGTGCCAGCAGTTTAGGGACAGGGCCCTACAATGAGCAGTTCTTC. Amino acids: CASSLGTGPYNEQFF. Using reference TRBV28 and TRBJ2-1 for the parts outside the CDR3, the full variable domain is DVKVTQSSRYLVKRTGEKVFLECVQDMDHENMFWYRQDPGLGLRLIYFSYDVKMKEKGDIPEGYSVSREKKERFSLILESASTNQTSMYLCASSLGTGPYNEQFFGPGTRLTVL.

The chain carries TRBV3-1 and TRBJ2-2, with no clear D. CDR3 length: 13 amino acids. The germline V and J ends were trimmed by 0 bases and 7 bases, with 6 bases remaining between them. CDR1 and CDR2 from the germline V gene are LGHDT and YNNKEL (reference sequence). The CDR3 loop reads CASSQEGFGELFF. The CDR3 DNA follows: TGTGCCAGCAGCCAAGAAGGTTTCGGGGAGCTGTTTTTT.

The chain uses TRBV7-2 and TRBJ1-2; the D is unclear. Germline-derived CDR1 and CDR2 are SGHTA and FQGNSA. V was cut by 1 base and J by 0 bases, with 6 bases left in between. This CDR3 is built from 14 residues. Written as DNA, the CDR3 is TGTGCCAGCAGCTTAGGGGGAGCTAACTATGGCTACACCTTC. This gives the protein CASSLGGANYGYTF.

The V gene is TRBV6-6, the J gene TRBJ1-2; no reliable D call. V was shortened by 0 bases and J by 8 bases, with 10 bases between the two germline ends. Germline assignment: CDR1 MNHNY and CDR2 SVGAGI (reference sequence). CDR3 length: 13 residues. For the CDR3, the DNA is TGTGCCAGCAGTTACTCAGCGGGCGGCGGCTACACCTTC. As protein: CASSYSAGGGYTF.

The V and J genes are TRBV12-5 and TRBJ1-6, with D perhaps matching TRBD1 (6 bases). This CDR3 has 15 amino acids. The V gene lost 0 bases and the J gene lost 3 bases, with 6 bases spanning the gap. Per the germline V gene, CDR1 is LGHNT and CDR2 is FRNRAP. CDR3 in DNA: TGTGCTAGTGGTTTGGTACAGGGCTATAATTCACCCCTCCACTTT. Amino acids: CASGLVQGYNSPLHF.

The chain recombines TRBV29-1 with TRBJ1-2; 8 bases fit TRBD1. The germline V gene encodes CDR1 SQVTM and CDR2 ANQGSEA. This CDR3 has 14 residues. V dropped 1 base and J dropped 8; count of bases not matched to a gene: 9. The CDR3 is CSVEGLGQGKGYTF. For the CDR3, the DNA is TGCAGCGTTGAAGGTTTAGGACAGGGAAAAGGCTACACCTTC.

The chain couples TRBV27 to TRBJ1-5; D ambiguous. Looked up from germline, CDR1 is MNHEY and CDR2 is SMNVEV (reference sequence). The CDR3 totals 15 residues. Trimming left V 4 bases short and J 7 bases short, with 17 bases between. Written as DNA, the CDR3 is TGTGCCAGCAGTTCGGCGGGGTGGGGAGGGCAGCCCCAGCATTTT. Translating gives CASSSAGWGGQPQHF.

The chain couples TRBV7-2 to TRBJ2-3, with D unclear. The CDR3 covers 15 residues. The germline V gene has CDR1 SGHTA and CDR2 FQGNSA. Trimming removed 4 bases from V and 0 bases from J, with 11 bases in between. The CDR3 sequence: CASSYGSPSTDTQYF. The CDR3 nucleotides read TGTGCCAGCAGCTACGGGTCACCTAGCACAGATACGCAGTATTTT.

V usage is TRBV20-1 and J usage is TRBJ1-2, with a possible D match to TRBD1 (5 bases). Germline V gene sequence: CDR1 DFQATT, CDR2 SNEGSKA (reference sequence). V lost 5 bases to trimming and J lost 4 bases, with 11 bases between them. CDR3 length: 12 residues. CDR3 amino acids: CSAGSGTYGYTF. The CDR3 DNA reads TGCAGTGCTGGCTCCGGGACCTATGGCTACACCTTC.

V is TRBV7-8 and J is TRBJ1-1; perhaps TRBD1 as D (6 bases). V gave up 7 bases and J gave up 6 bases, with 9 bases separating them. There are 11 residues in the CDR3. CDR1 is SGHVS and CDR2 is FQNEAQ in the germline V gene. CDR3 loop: CASNQGPEAFF. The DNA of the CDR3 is TGTGCCAGCAACCAGGGGCCTGAAGCTTTCTTT. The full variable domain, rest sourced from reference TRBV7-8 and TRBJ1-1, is GAGVSQSPRYKVAKRGQDVALRCDPISGHVSLFWYQQALGQGPEFLTYFQNEAQLDKSGLPSDRFFAERPEGSVSTLKIQRTQQEDSAVYLCASNQGPEAFFGQGTRLTVV.

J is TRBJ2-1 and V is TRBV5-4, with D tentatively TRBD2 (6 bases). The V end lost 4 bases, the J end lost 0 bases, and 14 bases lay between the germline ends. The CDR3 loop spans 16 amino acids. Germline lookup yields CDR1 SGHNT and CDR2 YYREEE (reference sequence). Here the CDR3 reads CASSRDSGSSYNEQFF. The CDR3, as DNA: TGTGCCAGCAGCCGGGACTCCGGAAGCTCCTACAATGAGCAGTTCTTC.